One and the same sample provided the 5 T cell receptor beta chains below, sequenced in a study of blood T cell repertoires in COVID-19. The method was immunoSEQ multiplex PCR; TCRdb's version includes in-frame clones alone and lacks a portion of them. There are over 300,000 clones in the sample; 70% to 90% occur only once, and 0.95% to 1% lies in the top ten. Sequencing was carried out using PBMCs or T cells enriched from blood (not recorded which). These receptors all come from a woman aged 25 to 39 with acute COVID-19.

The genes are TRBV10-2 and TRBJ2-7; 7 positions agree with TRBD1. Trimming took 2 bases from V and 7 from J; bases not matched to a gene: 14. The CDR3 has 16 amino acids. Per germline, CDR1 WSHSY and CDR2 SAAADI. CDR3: CASSESGRGLPREQYF. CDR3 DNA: TGCGCCAGCAGTGAGAGTGGCAGGGGGTTGCCCCGAGAGCAGTACTTC.

The CDR3 loop is CASGLVPGAQETQYF. CDR3 bases: TGTGCTAGTGGTTTGGTCCCAGGGGCCCAAGAGACCCAGTACTTC. The rearrangement links TRBV12-5 to TRBJ2-5; D is perhaps TRBD1 (6 bases). The CDR3 is 15 residues long. The ends were cut back, 0 bases at V and 1 base at J, with 9 bases in the middle. Per the germline V gene, CDR1 is LGHNT and CDR2 is FRNRAP.

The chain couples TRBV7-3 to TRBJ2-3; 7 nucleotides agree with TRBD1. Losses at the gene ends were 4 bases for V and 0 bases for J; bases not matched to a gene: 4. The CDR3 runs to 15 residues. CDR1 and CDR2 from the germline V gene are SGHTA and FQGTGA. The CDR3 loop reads CASSSGQRSTDTQYF. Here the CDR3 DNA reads TGTGCCAGCAGCTCGGGACAGCGCAGCACAGATACGCAGTATTTT.

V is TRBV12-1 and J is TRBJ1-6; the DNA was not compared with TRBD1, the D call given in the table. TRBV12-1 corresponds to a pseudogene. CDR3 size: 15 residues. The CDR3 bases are TGTGCCAGCAGCGCCGTAGACAGTAATAATTCACCCCTCCACTTT. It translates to CASSAVDSNNSPLHF.

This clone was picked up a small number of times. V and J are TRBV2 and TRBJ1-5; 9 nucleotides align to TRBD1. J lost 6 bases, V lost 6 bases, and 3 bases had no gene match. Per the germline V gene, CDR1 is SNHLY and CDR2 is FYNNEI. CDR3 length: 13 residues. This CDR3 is CASRQGAPQPQHF. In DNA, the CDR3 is TGTGCCAGCAGACAGGGGGCACCTCAGCCCCAGCATTTT.